This paragraph covers one TCR beta chain sequence. Researchers ran the PCR with 60 Vbeta and 13 Jbeta primers. Clones were sequenced by immunoSEQ multiplex PCR, and TCRdb holds only the in-frame ones, with some missing. The sample shows around 170,000 clones, 81% of them seen only once. These data originate in a study of cytomegalovirus exposure and HLA in healthy donors. The V gene's germline CDR1 is SGHTA and CDR2 FQGNSA. The CDR3 runs to 17 residues. J lost 2 bases, V lost 5 bases, and 12 bases had no gene match. The clonotype comes from a middle-aged man in good health and CMV-seropositive. The specimen sequenced was PBMCs. The rearrangement uses TRBV7-2 and TRBJ2-1, with 7 bases identical to TRBD2. The CDR3 coding sequence is TGTGCCAGCAGCCCTCTATGGGGCGGGGGTACCTACAATGAGCAGTTCTTC. Protein product: CASSPLWGGGTYNEQFF.